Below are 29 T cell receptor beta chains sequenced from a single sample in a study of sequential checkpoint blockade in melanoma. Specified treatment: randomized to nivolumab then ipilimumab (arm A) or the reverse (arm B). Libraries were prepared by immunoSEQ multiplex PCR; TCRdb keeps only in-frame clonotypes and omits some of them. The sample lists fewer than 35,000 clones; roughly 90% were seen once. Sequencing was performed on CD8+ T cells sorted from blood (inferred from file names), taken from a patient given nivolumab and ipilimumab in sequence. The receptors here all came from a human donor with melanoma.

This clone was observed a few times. The CDR3 DNA is TGTGCCAGCAGCCCCCAGGGGCATGAGCAGTTCTTC. Its translation: CASSPQGHEQFF. The rearrangement joins TRBV7-6 to TRBJ2-1; D may be TRBD1 (6 bases). Trimming took off 5 bases at V and 8 bases at J, with 10 bases between the two ends. CDR3 length equals 12 residues. Germline loops: CDR1 SGHVS, CDR2 FNYEAQ.

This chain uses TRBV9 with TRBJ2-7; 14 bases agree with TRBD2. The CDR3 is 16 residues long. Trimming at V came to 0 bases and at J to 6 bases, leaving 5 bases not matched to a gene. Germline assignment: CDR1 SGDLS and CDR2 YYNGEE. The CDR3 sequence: CASSVVSGTSGGEQYF. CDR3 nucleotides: TGTGCCAGCAGCGTAGTTTCGGGGACTAGCGGGGGCGAGCAGTACTTC.

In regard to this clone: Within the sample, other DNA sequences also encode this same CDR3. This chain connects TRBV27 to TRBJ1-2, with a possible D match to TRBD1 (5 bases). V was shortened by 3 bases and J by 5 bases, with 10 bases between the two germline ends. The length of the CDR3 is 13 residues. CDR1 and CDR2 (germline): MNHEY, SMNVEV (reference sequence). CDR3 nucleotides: TGTGCCAGCAGTTTGCGGCAGGGTTATGGCTACACCTTC. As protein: CASSLRQGYGYTF.

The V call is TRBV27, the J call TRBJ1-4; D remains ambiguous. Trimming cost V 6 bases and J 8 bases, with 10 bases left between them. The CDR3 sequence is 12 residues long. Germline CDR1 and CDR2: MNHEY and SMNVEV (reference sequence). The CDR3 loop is CASSPLGEKLFF. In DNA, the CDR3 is TGTGCCAGCAGCCCCCTCGGGGAAAAACTGTTTTTT.

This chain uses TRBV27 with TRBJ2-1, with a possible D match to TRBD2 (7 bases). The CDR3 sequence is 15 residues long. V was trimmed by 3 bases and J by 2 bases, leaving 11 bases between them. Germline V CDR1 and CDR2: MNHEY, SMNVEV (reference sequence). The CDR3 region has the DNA TGTGCCAGCAGTTTGGGGGGGGCTCCCTACAATGAGCAGTTCTTC. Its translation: CASSLGGAPYNEQFF.

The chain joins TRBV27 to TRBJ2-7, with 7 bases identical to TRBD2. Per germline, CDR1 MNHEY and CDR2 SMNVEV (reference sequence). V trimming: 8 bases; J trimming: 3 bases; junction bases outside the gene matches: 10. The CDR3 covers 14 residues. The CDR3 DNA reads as TGTGCCAGCTCCCCTCCGGGAGGCCACTACGAGCAGTACTTC. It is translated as CASSPPGGHYEQYF.

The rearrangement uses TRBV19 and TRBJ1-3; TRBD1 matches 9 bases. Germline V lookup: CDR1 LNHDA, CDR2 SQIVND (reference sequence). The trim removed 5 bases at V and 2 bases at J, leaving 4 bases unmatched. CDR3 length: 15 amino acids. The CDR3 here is CASSAGTGTGNTIYF. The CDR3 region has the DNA TGTGCCAGTAGTGCCGGGACAGGGACTGGAAACACCATATATTTT.

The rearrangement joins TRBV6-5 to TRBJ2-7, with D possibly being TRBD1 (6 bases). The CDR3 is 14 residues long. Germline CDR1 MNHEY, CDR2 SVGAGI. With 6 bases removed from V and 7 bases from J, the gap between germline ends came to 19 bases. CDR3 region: CASSSPGDWTEQYF. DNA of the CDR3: TGTGCCAGCAGCTCCCCAGGGGATTGGACTGAGCAGTACTTC.

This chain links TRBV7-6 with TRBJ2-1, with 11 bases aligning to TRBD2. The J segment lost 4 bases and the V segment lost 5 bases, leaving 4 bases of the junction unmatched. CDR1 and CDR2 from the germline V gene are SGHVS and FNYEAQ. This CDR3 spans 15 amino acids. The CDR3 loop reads CASSTLAGGYNEQFF. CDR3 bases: TGTGCCAGCAGCACCCTAGCGGGGGGTTACAATGAGCAGTTCTTC. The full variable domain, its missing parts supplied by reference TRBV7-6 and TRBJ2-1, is GAGVSQSPRYKVTKRGQDVALRCDPISGHVSLYWYRQALGQGPEFLTYFNYEAQQDKSGLPNDRFSAERPEGSISTLTIQRTEQRDSAMYRCASSTLAGGYNEQFFGPGTRLTVL.

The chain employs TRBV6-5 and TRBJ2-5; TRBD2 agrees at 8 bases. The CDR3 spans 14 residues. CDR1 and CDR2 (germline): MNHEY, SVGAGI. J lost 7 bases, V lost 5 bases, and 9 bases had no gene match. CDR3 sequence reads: CASSPGLVRGTQYF. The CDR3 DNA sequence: TGTGCCAGCAGTCCGGGACTAGTCCGTGGGACCCAGTACTTC.

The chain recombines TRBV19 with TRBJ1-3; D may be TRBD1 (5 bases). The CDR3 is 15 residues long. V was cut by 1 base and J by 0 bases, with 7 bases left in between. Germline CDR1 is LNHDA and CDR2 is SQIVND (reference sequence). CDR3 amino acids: CASSIGTSSGNTIYF. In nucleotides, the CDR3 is TGTGCCAGTAGTATAGGGACAAGCTCTGGAAACACCATATATTTT.

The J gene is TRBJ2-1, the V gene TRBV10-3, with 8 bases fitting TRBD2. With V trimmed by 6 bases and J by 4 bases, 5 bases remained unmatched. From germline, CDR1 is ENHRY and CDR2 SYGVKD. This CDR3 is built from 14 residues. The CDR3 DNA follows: TGTGCCATCAGAGAAGCGGGGGAATACAATGAGCAGTTCTTC. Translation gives CAIREAGEYNEQFF.

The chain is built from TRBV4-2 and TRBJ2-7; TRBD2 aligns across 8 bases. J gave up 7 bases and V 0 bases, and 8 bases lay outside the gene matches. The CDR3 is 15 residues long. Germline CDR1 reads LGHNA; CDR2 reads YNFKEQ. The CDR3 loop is CASSQEQAGVREQYF. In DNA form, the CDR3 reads TGTGCCAGCAGCCAAGAGCAAGCGGGAGTAAGGGAGCAGTACTTC.

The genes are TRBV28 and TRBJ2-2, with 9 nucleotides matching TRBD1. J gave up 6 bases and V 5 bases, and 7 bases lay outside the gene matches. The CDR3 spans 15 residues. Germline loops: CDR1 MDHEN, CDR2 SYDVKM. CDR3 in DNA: TGTGCCAGCAGTCAACCGGGACAGGGCCCCGGGGAGCTGTTTTTT. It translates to CASSQPGQGPGELFF.

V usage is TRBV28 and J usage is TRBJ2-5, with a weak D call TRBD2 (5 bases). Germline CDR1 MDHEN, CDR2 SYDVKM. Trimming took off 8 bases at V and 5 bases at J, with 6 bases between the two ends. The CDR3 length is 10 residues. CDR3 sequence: CASRGETQYF. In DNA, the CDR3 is TGTGCCAGCCGCGGGGAGACCCAGTACTTC.

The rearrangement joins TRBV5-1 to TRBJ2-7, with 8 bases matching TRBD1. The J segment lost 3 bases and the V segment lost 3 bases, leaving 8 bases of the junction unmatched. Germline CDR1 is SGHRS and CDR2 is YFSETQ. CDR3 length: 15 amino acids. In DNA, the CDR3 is TGCGCCAGCAGCTCCAGGACAGGGTGGGGCTACGAGCAGTACTTC. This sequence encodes CASSSRTGWGYEQYF.

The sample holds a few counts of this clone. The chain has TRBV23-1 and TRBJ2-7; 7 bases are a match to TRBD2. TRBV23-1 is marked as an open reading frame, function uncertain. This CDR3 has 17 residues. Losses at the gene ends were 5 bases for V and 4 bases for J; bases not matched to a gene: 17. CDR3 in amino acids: CASSWTPRCGRWYEQYF. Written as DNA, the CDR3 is TGCGCCAGCAGTTGGACCCCAAGGTGCGGGAGATGGTACGAGCAGTACTTC.

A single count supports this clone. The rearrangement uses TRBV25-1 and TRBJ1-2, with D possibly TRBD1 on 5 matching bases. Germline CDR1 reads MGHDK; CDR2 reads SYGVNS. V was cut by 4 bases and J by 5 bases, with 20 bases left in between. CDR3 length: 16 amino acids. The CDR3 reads CASSVSYPKGMYGYTF. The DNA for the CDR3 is TGTGCCAGCAGTGTTTCCTACCCGAAGGGGATGTATGGCTACACCTTC.

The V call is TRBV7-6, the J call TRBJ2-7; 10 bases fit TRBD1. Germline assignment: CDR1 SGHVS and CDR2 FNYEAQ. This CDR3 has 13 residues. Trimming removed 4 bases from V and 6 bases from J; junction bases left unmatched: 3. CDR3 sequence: CASSSDRGGEQYF. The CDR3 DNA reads TGTGCCAGCAGCTCGGACAGGGGGGGCGAGCAGTACTTC.

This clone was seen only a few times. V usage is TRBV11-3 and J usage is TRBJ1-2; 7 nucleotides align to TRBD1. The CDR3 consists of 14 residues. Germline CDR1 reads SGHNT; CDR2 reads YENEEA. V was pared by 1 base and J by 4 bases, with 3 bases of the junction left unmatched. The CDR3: CASSLGDSRYGYTF. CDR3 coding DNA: TGTGCCAGCAGCTTAGGGGACAGCCGCTATGGCTACACCTTC. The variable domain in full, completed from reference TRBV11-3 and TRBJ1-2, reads EAGVVQSPRYKIIEKKQPVAFWCNPISGHNTLYWYLQNLGQGPELLIRYENEEAVDDSQLPKDRFSAERLKGVDSTLKIQPAELGDSAVYLCASSLGDSRYGYTFGSGTRLTVV.

CDR3 protein: CASRGTGGPPGETQYF. CDR3 nucleotides: TGTGCCAGCAGGGGGACAGGGGGGCCCCCCGGAGAGACCCAGTACTTC. V and J are TRBV2 and TRBJ2-5, with 11 bases aligning to TRBD1. Germline trimming cut 6 bases from V and 4 bases from J; bases unmatched to any gene: 10. CDR3 size: 16 residues. CDR1 is SNHLY and CDR2 is FYNNEI in the germline V gene.

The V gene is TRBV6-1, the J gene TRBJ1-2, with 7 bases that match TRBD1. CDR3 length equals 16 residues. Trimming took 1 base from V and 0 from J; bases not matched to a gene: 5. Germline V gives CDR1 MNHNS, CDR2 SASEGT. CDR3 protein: CASSEVTGATNYGYTF. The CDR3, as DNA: TGTGCCAGCAGTGAAGTAACAGGGGCCACTAACTATGGCTACACCTTC.

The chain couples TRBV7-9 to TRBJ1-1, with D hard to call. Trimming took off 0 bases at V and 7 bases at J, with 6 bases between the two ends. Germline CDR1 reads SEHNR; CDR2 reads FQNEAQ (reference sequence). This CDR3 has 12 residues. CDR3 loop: CASSLARNEAFF. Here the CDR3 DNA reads TGTGCCAGCAGCTTAGCGCGGAATGAAGCTTTCTTT.

This CDR3 is CASSPPRGQKNTEAFF. CDR3 nucleotides: TGTGCCAGCAGCCCGCCAAGGGGACAGAAGAACACTGAAGCTTTCTTT. The chain carries TRBV7-9 and TRBJ1-1; TRBD1 aligns across 7 bases. After removal of 5 bases from V and 1 base from J, the junction contained 10 bases not matched to a gene. The CDR3 is made up of 16 amino acids. In germline, CDR1 is SEHNR, CDR2 FQNEAQ (reference sequence).

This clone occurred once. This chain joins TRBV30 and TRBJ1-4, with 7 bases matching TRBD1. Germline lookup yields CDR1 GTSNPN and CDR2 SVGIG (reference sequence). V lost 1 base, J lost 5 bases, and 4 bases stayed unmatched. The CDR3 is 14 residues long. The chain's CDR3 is CAWSGWDRNEKLFF. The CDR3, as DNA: TGTGCCTGGAGTGGTTGGGACAGAAATGAAAAACTGTTTTTT.

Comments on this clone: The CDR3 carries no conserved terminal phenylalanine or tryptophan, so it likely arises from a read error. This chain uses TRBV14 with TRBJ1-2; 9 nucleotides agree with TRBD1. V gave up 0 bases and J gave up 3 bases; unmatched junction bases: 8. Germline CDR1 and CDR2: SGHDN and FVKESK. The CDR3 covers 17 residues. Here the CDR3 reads CASSQDLWDRDYYGYTL. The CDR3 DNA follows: TGTGCCAGCAGCCAAGATCTTTGGGACAGGGATTACTATGGCTACACCCTC.

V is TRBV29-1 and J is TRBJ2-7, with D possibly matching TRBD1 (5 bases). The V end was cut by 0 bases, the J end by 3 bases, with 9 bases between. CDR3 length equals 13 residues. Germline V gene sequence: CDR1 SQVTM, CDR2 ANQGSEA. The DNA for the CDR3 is TGCAGCGTTGAAGACCAGGGAAGCTACGAGCAGTACTTC. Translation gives CSVEDQGSYEQYF.

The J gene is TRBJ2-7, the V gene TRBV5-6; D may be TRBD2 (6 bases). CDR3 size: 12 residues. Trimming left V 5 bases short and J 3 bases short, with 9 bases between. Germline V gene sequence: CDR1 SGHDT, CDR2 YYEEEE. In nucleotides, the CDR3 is TGTGCCAGCAGTCGGGGGTTCTACGAGCAGTACTTC. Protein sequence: CASSRGFYEQYF.

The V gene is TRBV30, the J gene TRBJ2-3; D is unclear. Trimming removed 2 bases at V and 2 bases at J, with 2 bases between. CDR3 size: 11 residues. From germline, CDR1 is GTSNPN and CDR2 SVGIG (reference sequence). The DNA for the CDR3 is TGTGCCTGGAGTCACACAGATACGCAGTATTTT. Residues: CAWSHTDTQYF.